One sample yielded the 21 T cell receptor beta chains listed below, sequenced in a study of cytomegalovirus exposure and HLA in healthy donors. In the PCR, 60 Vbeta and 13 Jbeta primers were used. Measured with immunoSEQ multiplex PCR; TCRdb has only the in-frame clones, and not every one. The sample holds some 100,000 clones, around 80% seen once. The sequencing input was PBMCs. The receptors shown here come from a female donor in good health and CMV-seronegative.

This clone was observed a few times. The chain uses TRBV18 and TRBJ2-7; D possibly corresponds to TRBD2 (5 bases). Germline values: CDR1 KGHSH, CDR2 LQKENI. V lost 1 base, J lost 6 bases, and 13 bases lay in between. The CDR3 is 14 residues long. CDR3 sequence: CASSPRELASEQYF. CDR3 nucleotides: TGTGCCAGCTCACCACGGGAGCTTGCATCCGAGCAGTACTTC.

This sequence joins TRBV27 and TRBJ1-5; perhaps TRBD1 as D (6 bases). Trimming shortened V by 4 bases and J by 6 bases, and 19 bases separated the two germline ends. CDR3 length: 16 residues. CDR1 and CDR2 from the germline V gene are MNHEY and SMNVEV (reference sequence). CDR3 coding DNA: TGTGCCAGCAGTTCACTCATCGGGGGGCTGGGTCAGCCCCAGCATTTT. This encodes CASSSLIGGLGQPQHF.

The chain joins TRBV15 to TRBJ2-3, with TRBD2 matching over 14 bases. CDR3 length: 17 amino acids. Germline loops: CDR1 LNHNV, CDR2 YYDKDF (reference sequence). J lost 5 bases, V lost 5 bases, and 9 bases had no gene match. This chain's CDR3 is CATSPQPGLAGVDTQYF. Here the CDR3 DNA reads TGTGCCACCAGCCCACAGCCGGGACTAGCGGGGGTAGATACGCAGTATTTT.

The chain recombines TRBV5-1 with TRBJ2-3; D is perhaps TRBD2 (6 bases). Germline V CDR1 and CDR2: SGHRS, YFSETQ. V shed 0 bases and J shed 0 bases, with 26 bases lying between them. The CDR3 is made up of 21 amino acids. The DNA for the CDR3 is TGCGCCAGCAGCTTGGCGGGTGGGGACTCCCCCCCGGGCCCTAGCACAGATACGCAGTATTTT. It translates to CASSLAGGDSPPGPSTDTQYF. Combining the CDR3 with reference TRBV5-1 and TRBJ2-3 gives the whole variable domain KAGVTQTPRYLIKTRGQQVTLSCSPISGHRSVSWYQQTPGQGLQFLFEYFSETQRNKGNFPGRFSGRQFSNSRSEMNVSTLELGDSALYLCASSLAGGDSPPGPSTDTQYFGPGTRLTVL.

In nucleotides, the CDR3 is TGTGCCAGCAGCCAATACGACAGGGGTGGGGGCTACACCTTC. It is translated as CASSQYDRGGGYTF. The chain joins TRBV4-2 to TRBJ1-2; 8 bases are shared with TRBD1. This CDR3 spans 14 amino acids. The ends lost 2 bases at V and 8 bases at J; junction bases unmatched: 7. Germline CDR1 is LGHNA and CDR2 is YNFKEQ.

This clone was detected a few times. The CDR3 is CASSDSGAGGPNEQFF. The CDR3 bases are TGTGCCAGCAGTGACTCGGGGGCGGGGGGTCCTAATGAGCAGTTCTTC. The gene calls are TRBV6-4 and TRBJ2-1, with TRBD2 matching 8 bases. With 0 bases clipped from V and 7 bases from J, the junction kept 8 bases outside the gene matches. Germline loops: CDR1 MRHNA, CDR2 SNTAGT. This CDR3 has 16 amino acids.

The CDR3 nucleotides are TGTGCCTGGAGTGTTTGGGGACAAACCACTGAAGCTTTCTTT. Encoded protein: CAWSVWGQTTEAFF. This chain uses TRBV30 with TRBJ1-1; possibly TRBD1 for D (6 bases). Germline-derived CDR1 and CDR2 are GTSNPN and SVGIG (reference sequence). The CDR3 is 14 residues long. Deletions cut 0 bases from V and 4 bases from J, with 12 bases between.

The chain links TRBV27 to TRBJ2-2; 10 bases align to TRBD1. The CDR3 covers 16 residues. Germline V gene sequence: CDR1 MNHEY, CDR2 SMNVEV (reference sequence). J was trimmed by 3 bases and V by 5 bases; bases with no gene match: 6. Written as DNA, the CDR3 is TGTGCCAGCAGTCGCGGGGGACAGGGGTACACCGGGGAGCTGTTTTTT. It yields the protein CASSRGGQGYTGELFF.

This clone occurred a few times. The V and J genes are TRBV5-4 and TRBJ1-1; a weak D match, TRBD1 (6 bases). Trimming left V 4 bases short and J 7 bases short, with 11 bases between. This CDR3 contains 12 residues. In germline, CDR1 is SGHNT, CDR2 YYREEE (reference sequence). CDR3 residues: CASSGTGNEAFF. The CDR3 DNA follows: TGTGCCAGCAGCGGAACAGGGAATGAAGCTTTCTTT.

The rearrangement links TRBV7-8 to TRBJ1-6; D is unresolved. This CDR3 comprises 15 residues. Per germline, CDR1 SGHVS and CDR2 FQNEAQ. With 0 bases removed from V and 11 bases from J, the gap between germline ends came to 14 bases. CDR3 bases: TGTGCCAGCAGCTTAGCATCGACGGGGTTTGCACCCCTCCACTTT. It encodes CASSLASTGFAPLHF.

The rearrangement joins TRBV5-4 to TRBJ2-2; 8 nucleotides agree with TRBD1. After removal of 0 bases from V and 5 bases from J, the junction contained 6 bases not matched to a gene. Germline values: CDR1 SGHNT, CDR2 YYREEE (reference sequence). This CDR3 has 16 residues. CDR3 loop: CASSLGWQGATGELFF. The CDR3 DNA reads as TGTGCCAGCAGCTTGGGGTGGCAGGGGGCAACCGGGGAGCTGTTTTTT. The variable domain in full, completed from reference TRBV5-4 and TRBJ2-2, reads ETGVTQSPTHLIKTRGQQVTLRCSSQSGHNTVSWYQQALGQGPQFIFQYYREEENGRGNFPPRFSGLQFPNYSSELNVNALELDDSALYLCASSLGWQGATGELFFGEGSRLTVL.

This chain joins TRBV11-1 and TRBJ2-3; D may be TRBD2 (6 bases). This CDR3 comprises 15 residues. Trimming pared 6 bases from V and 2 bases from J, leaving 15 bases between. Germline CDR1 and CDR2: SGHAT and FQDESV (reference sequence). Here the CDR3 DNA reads TGTGCCAGCAGGCCCGGGACTTTGCACACAGATACGCAGTATTTT. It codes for CASRPGTLHTDTQYF.

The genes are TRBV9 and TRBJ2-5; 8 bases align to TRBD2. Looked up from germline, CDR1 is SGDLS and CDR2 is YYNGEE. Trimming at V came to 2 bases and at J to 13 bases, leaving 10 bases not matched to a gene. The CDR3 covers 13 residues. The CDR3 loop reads CASSVGAGGRLYF. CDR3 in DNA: TGTGCCAGCAGCGTTGGCGCGGGGGGTCGTCTGTACTTC.

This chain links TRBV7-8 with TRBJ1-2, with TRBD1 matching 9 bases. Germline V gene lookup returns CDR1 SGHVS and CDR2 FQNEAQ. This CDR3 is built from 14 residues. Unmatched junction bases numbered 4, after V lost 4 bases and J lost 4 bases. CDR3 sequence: CASSSRQGVYGYTF. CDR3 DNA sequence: TGTGCCAGCAGCTCTCGACAGGGGGTCTATGGCTACACCTTC.

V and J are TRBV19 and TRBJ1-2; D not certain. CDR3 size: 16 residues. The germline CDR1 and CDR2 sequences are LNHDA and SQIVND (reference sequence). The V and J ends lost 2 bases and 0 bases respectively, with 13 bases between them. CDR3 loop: CASSIPRGTTNYGYTF. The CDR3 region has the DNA TGTGCCAGTAGTATACCCCGGGGAACCACTAACTATGGCTACACCTTC.

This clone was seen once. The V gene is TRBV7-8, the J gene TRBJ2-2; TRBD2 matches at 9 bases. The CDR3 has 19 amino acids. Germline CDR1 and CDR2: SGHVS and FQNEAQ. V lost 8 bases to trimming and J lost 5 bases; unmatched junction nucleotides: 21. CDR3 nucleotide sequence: TGTGCCAGCTCAAACTACGAGGGTGGGCGGGGGGGATTTACCGGGGAGCTGTTTTTT. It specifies CASSNYEGGRGGFTGELFF.

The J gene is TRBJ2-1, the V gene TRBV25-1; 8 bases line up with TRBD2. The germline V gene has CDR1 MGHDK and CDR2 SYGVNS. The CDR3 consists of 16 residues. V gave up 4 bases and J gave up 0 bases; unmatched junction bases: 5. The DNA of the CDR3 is TGTGCCAGCAGTGCGGGGGGACTAGGCTCCTACAATGAGCAGTTCTTC. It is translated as CASSAGGLGSYNEQFF.

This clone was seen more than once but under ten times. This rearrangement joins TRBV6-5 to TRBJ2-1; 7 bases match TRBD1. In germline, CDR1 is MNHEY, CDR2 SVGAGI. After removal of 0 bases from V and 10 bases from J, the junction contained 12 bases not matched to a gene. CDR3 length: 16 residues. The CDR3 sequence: CASSYSTGTSLWEQFF. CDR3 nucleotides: TGTGCCAGCAGTTACTCGACAGGGACATCTTTGTGGGAGCAGTTCTTC.

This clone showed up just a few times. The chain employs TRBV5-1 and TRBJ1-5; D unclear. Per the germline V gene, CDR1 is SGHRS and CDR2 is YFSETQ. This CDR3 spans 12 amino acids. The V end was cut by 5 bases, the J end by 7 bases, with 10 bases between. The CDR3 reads CASRTGNQPQHF. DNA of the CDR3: TGCGCCAGCAGGACGGGGAACCAGCCCCAGCATTTT.

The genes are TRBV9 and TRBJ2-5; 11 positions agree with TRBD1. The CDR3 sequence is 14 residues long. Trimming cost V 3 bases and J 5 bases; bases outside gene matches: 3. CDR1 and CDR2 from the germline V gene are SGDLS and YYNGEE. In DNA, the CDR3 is TGTGCCAGCAGCGCGGACAGGGGGCGTGAGACCCAGTACTTC. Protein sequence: CASSADRGRETQYF.

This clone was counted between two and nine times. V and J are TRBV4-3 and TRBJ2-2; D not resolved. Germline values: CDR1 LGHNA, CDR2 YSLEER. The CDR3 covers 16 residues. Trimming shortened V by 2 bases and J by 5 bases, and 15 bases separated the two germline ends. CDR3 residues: CASSQLTSLGTGELFF. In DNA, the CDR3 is TGCGCCAGCAGCCAACTAACATCCCTAGGAACCGGGGAGCTGTTTTTT.